This T cell receptor beta chain stems from a study of blood T cell repertoires in COVID-19. Study context: There were acute and convalescent COVID-19 samples, and they came from the United States, Italy and Spain. Sample material is recorded as cDNA or gDNA derived from T cells, B-cell-depleted T cells, or PBMCs.

This CDR3 region has 15 residues. V was clipped by 6 bases and J by 2 bases; unmatched bases: 4. Germline CDR1 is SNHLY and CDR2 is FYNNEI. Authors' analysis steps: Researchers report that nucleated cell counts were estimated from reference gene primer amplification. Libraries were prepared by immunoSEQ multiplex PCR; TCRdb keeps only in-frame clonotypes and omits some of them. The V and J calls and clone size come from that table; D and trimming were worked out from the DNA. The repertoire holds fewer than 300,000 clones, 85% to 90% seen once, with 11% in the top ten. This clone appeared a single time. Patients in Seattle were enrolled during active infection, then followed longitudinally.

The sequenced sample consisted of peripheral blood. The receptor comes from a man aged 50 or older with COVID-19, enrolled during active disease. The chain is built from TRBV2 and TRBJ2-7; 13 bases map to TRBD2. In nucleotides, the CDR3 is TGTGCCAGCAGCCTGACTAGCGGGGGGACCTACGAGCAGTACTTC. Amino acids: CASSLTSGGTYEQYF.